This T cell receptor beta chain came from a study of Ad26.COV2.S vaccination and SARS-CoV-2 variants (dated by TCRdb to about 2021). Background for the entire study: Donors in the vaccine arm were drawn from COV1001, a multicentre, randomized, double-blind, placebo-controlled phase I-IIa trial testing Ad26.COV2.S in healthy adults. A total of 32 samples were included in the TCR-sequenced set, comprising roughly 19 Ad26.COV2.S vaccine recipients, 5 placebo recipients and 8 SARS-CoV-2 convalescent individuals. Trial participants were randomized into five groups of five: low-dose or high-dose Ad26.COV2.S given once or twice, or placebo on both occasions. Blinding of investigators to trial group allocation was maintained during experiments and outcome assessment. Ad26.COV2.S was administered intramuscularly at 5 x 10^10 or 1 x 10^11 viral particles, either as a single shot or as two shots given 56 days apart. TCRbeta repertoire sequencing was used to assess the specificity and breadth of SARS-CoV-2-reactive T cell receptors after Ad26.COV2.S vaccination. What the authors observed across the whole study: Vaccine and placebo recipients had similar non-spike TCR breadth, a finding consistent with the vaccine containing only spike. It was noted by the authors that total T cell responses may have been underestimated by the TCR breadth and depth analyses. Ad26.COV2.S recipients had higher spike-specific TCR breadth than placebo recipients (P = 0.0014). After vaccination, substantial breadth of spike-specific CD8+ and CD4+ T cell responses was reported. The study was not powered for comparison of responses between vaccine doses or regimens.

The immunoSEQ Assay was used to sequence TCRbeta CDR3 regions. After extraction, genomic DNA underwent amplification by bias-controlled multiplex PCR, followed by high-throughput sequencing. The original pipeline was this. To quantify the absolute abundance of every unique TCRbeta CDR3 region, sequences were collapsed and filtered. T cell fraction was estimated by normalizing TCRbeta template counts to usable DNA, which was measured by amplifying reference genes present in all nucleated cells. Repertoire TCRs were annotated as SARS-CoV-2-specific by exact matching of V gene, CDR3 amino acid sequence and J gene to a known reactive TCR set. The reference SARS-CoV-2 TCR set was obtained from MIRA and was filtered for enrichment in COVID-19-positive ImmuneCODE repertoires, whereby public or cross-reactive TCRs were removed. Based on the MIRA antigens, annotated TCRs were further analysed at the level of specific ORF or position within ORF. Breadth was defined as annotated unique rearrangements over total unique productive rearrangements; depth was the summed frequency of those rearrangements. TCR breadth was compared between groups using two-sided Wilcoxon rank-sum tests. In its TCRdb copy, this immuneACCESS table keeps in-frame sequences only and misses some clones. Where compared with another copy, unresolved V genes explain less than half of these, and the others have no known cause. V and J calls and clone size follow that table, whereas D and trimming were derived from the DNA. The sample table shows roughly 700,000 clones, and 80% to 90% are seen once. The top ten clonotypes cover over 1.3% of the sample.

CDR1 and CDR2 (SGHVS, FQNEAQ) derive from the germline V gene. Deletion took 1 base off V and 5 bases off J, with a span of 9 bases between the germline ends. Measured from the cysteine to the phenylalanine, the CDR3 is 14 residues long. This entry keeps only the CDR3 DNA: 42 bases, framed from base 1. On this clone itself: Its antigen target is currently unknown. No base qualities exist here, and no much larger clone lies one base off it.

The treatment or condition label corresponds to: 19 received Ad26.COV2.S at low or high dose, single or two shots; about 5 received placebo; per-sample allocation not given. Repertoires of vaccine and placebo recipients were sequenced from samples collected on day 63 after the first injection. Between 29 July and 7 August 2020, Cohort 1b enrolled approximately 26 adults aged 18-55 years at one site in Boston, USA. Ad26.COV2.S consisted of a replication-incompetent adenovirus type 26 vector by which a prefusion-stabilized SARS-CoV-2 spike protein from the original Wuhan strain was expressed. The sample consisted of peripheral blood, taken in a trial of Ad26.COV2.S vaccine versus placebo. This receptor chain uses TRBV7-8 and TRBJ1-5; the D gene is perhaps TRBD1, from 5 matching bases. The source of this sequence is a person aged 18-65 years who received the Ad26.COV2.S COVID-19 vaccine or a placebo. The CDR3 loop reads CASSLVQGYQPQHF. The nucleotide sequence reads TGTGCCAGCAGCTTAGTGCAGGGTTATCAGCCCCAGCATTTT.